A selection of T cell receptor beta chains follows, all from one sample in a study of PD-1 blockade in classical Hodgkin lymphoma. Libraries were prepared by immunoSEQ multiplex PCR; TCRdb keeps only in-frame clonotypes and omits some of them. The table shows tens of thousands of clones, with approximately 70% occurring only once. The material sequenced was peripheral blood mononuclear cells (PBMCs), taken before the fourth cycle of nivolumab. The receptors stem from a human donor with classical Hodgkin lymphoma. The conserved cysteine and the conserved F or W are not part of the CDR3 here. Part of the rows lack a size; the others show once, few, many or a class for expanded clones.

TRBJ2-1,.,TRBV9,ASSVRRAFEDEQF
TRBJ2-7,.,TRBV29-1,SVEDREKSGRAYEQY
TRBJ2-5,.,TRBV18,ASSRTGTSVETQY
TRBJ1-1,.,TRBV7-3,ASSPTGGTEAF
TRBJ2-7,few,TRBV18,ASSPRDYSYEQY
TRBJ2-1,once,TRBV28,ASSLGAEPYNEQF
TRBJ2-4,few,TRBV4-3,ASSPGLAALAKNIQY
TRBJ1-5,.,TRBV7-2,ASSPGTAYYSNQPQH
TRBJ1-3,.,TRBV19,ASSLKGAPGNTIY
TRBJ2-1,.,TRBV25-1,ASSADARGHEQF
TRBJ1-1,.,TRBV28,ASSYREGDTEAF
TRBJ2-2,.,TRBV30,AWGEGLDTGELF
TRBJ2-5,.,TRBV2,ARAGGVGETQY
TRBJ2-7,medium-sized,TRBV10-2,ASNPSGPSYEQY
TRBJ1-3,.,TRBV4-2,ASSQARGNGNTIY
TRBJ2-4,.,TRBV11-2,ASSLIQGSGAKNIQY
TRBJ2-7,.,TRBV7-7,ASSLAQGDEQY
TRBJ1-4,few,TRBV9,ASSVQGSANEKLF
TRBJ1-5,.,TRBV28,ASSLGGGGPNQPQH
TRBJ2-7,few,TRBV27,ASSTGLAGLYEQY
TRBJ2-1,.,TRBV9,ASSAQYRDTQGYNEQF
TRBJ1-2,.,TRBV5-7,ASSSGGGNYGYT
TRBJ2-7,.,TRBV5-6,ASSSEGQGSSYEQY
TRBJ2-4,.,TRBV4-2,ASSVDRVGSIQY
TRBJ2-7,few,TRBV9,ASSEETGGFYEQY
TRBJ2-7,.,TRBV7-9,ASRDLQRDRVYEQY
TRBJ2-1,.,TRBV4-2,ASSQAFTGTGGNEQF
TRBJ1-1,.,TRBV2,ASSPPFSTEAF
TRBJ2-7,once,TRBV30,ACQRKQDLYEQY
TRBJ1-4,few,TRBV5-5,ASSYQQGGLEKLF